Detailed here is one T cell receptor (beta chain). This sample is part of a study of low-dose radiotherapy and immunotherapy resistance in tumors. TRAV- and TRBV-specific primers primed first-strand cDNA, covering alpha and beta chains. For amplifying TCRs, the PCR ran for about 22 cycles with Phusion, which was used together with a constant-region primer and the adapter on the V primers. Each CDR3 protein gets one entry after TCRdb re-called the reads with MiXCR. This table has about 13,000 distinct CDR3 sequences, roughly 60% appearing once. The TCR originated in a human donor with advanced metastatic prostate, ovarian, gallbladder or colorectal cancer (not recorded which). This table probably holds off-target reads from a library built for another chain.

Written as DNA, the CDR3 is TGCGCCAGCAAGTGGACTAGCGGCACCGGGGAGCTGTTTTTT. Translated: CASKWTSGTGELFF. The chain uses TRBV5-1 and TRBJ2-2; 10 bases line up with TRBD2. Germline values: CDR1 SGHRS, CDR2 YFSETQ. The V and J ends lost 6 bases and 4 bases, in that order; junction bases with no gene match: 3. This CDR3 comprises 14 residues.